This T cell receptor beta chain emerged from a study of T cells in Graves' hyperthyroidism and ophthalmopathy (dated by TCRdb to about 2019). Regarding the research as a whole: Peripheral blood was collected at initial diagnosis, before any treatment. To identify TCR V-J signatures that set the groups apart, the researchers used a discovery cohort of approximately 98 patients, made up of around 42 with Graves' ophthalmopathy and 57 with stable Graves' hyperthyroidism. Prospective prediction of ophthalmopathy was tested in an independent validation cohort consisting of fewer than 20 hyperthyroidism patients and some 17 patients who later progressed to ophthalmopathy. For training and testing, the 80 to 100 patients in the discovery cohort were randomly divided in a 7:3 ratio. In roughly six Graves' hyperthyroidism patients, the study also compared T-cell repertoires from thyroid tissue with T-cell repertoires from blood. After sampling, hyperthyroidism patients received methimazole starting at 30 mg daily, and ophthalmopathy patients received high-dose intravenous methylprednisolone. The paper describes TCR Vbeta CDR3 sequencing of 120 to 150 peripheral blood samples, made up of approximately 40 ophthalmopathy patients, more than 70 hyperthyroidism patients and some 17 progressor patients.

Here V drops 4 bases and J drops 2 bases, and the junction holds 5 bases not matched to any gene. From a lookup of the germline V gene, CDR1 and CDR2 are SGDLS and YYNGEE. Measured from the cysteine to the phenylalanine, the CDR3 is 16 residues long. This entry keeps only the CDR3 DNA: 48 bases, framed from base 1. Broad study findings and their caveats: Most expanded thyroid clonotypes (frequency above 0.001) were also detected in blood, suggesting blood repertoires may reflect thyroid immune responses. Ophthalmopathy was separated from stable hyperthyroidism by a 13 V-J signature model, with approximately 90% sensitivity and about 81% specificity obtained in cross-validation and 80%/75% obtained in testing. Sample size was not statistically predetermined, and blinding of investigators to group allocation was not performed. In validation, progression to ophthalmopathy was predicted by the model with almost 71% sensitivity and just over 72% specificity, a median of about 6 months before onset.

Amplification of TCR beta CDR3 regions was carried out from RNA transcripts. The first round of RT-PCR for the TCR CDR3 was performed with the HTBI primer set and the Qiagen OneStep RT-PCR kit. Libraries were constructed in a second round of multiplex PCR, after which size selection and purification were carried out. Libraries were sequenced paired-end with 100 bp reads on an Illumina HiSeq2000. In the paper's pipeline: SOAPnuke was used to process the raw data, throwing out any read that contained adapters or uncalled bases, had a mean Phred below 15, or lacked an exact constant-primer or identifier match. COPE v1.2.5 was used to merge the high-quality paired reads, and each unique nucleotide sequence was defined as a clonotype. MiTCR v1.1 was used to align clonotypes to the IMGT TRBV, TRBD and TRBJ reference segments. Analysis was restricted to V-J combinations with a frequency above 0.0001, which covered roughly 99% of repertoires. The TCS score was defined as F50 (clonal expansion) divided by E x V (chaos), with BLOSUM62-based TCRdist calculated between CDR3 peptides within each V-J. Welch's t-statistics and random forest reduced just over 500 V-J features to under 15, which were used in a naive Bayes classifier (R e1071). The public reads were reanalyzed by TCRdb: fastp trimming at Q25, MiXCR alignment, in-frame beta chains only. All rows with the same CDR3 protein become a single entry with the most common DNA and genes. The V and J calls were determined by TCRdb, not by the authors. In all, the sample holds 300,000 to 450,000 distinct CDR3 sequences, and roughly 13% of those were seen once. The ten most abundant clones make up around a tenth of the sample.

Stable Graves' hyperthyroidism was defined as the absence of progression to ophthalmopathy over 18 months of follow-up. Hyperthyroidism patients were aged 18 to 65 years and newly diagnosed, with disease duration of less than 2 months. Exclusion was applied to patients with uncontrolled infections, other autoimmune diseases, pregnancy or lactation. Diagnoses were established on the basis of clinical symptoms, serum thyroxine and TRAb, thyroid ultrasound, and orbital computed tomography. Ficoll-Paque density gradient centrifugation was used to isolate PBMCs from approximately 10 ml of fresh peripheral blood. Total RNA was extracted with Trizol reagent, and quality was checked on an Agilent 2100 Bioanalyzer. Notes on this clonotype: The clone's antigen remains unknown. No quality values exist for individual bases; no much larger clone is one base distant.

Sample: blood. This clonotype was sampled from a woman between 18 and 29 years old with Graves' hyperthyroidism. This chain joins TRBV9 to TRBJ2-6, with 8 bases matching TRBD2. At the DNA level, the sequence is TGTGCCAGCAGCCAAACCGGGGGGGCTGGGGCCAACGTCCTGACTTTC. This sequence encodes CASSQTGGAGANVLTF.